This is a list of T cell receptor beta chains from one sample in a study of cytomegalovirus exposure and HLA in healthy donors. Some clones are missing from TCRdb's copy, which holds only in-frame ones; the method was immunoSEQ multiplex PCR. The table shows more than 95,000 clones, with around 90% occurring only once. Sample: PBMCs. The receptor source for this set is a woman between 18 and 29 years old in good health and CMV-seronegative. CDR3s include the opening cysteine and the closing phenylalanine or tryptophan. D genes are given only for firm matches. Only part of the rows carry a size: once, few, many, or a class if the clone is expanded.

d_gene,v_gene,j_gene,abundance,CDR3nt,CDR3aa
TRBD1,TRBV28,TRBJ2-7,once,TGTGCCAGCAGTTCGGACAGGGGGTCGAACTTC,CASSSDRGSNF
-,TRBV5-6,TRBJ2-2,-,TGTGCCAGCAGCTTGTCGATCAGGGGATACACCGGGGAGCTGTTTTTT,CASSLSIRGYTGELFF
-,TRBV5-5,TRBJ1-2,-,TGTGCCAGCAGCTTGGCAGAACCAGCTAACTATGGCTACACCTTC,CASSLAEPANYGYTF
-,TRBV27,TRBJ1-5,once,TGTGCCAGCAGTTTGGAGAGGCGCAATCAGCCCCAGCATTTT,CASSLERRNQPQHF
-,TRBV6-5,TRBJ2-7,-,TGTGCCAGCAGTTACTCGAGGGTCGGGGTGACCTACGAGCAGTACTTC,CASSYSRVGVTYEQYF
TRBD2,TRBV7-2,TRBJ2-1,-,TGTGCCAGCAGGAGCACCGGGACTAGATTCCCCACCCAGTTCTTC,CASRSTGTRFPTQFF
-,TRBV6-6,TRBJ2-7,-,TGTGCCAGCAGGCCGGACGGGACCTACGAGCAGTACTTC,CASRPDGTYEQYF
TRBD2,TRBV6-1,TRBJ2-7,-,TGTGCCAGCAGGAACGGGAGGGACTACGAGCAGTACTTC,CASRNGRDYEQYF
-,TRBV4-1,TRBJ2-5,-,TGCGCCAGCAGCGTTATTCTAGTATCGGCGACCCAGTACTTC,CASSVILVSATQYF
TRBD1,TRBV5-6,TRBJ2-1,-,TGTGCCAGCAGCTTGGAAGGGACAGGGGGTAAAAATGAGCAGTTCTTC,CASSLEGTGGKNEQFF
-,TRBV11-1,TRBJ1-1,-,TGTGCCAGCAGCCCGTACAAGGCAGGAACTGAAGCTTTCTTT,CASSPYKAGTEAFF
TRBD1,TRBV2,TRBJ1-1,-,TGTGCCAGCAGTGAAGGGGGGACAGGGAACACTGAAGCTTTCTTT,CASSEGGTGNTEAFF
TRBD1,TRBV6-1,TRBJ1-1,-,TGTGCCAGCAGTCAACCGACAGGGCATAAAGCTTTCTTT,CASSQPTGHKAFF
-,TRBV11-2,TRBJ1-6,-,TGTGCCAGCAGCTTACAGGATTCTTCACCCCTCCACTTT,CASSLQDSSPLHF
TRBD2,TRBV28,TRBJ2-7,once,TGTGCCAGCAGAGGCGGGGGGCCCCGCTCCTACGAGCAGTACTTC,CASRGGGPRSYEQYF
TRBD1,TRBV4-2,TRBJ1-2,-,TGTGCCAGCAGCCAAACTTTGACAGGGGGAATAGGGGCTAACTATGGCTACACCTTC,CASSQTLTGGIGANYGYTF
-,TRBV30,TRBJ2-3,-,TGTGCCTGGAGTCGGGGATCGACGTACACAGATACGCAGTATTTT,CAWSRGSTYTDTQYF
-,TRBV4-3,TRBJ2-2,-,TGCGCCAGCAGCCAAGATTTGTCGGCGGCCGGGGAGCTGTTTTTT,CASSQDLSAAGELFF
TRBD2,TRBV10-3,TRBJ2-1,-,TGTGCCATCAAACTAGCGGGTTCTGATGAGCAGTTCTTC,CAIKLAGSDEQFF
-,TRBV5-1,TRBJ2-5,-,TGCGCCAGCAGCCCCTCAAAAGGTAGCGGCGGCGAGACCCAGTACTTC,CASSPSKGSGGETQYF
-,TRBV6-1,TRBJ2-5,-,TGTGCCAGCAGTGAAAGAGAAGGGGGTCTCCGAGAGACCCAGTACTTC,CASSEREGGLRETQYF
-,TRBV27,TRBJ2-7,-,TGTGCCAGCATGGGGCAGGGCTCCTACGAGCAGTACTTC,CASMGQGSYEQYF
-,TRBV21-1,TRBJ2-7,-,TGTGCCAGAACACCCTCCTACGAGCAGTACTTC,CARTPSYEQYF
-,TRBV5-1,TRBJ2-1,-,TGCGCCAGCAGCGGGAGAGGGTACAATGAGCAGTTCTTC,CASSGRGYNEQFF
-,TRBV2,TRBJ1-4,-,TGTGCCAGCAGTGCTGCCGGGACAAGGGATGAAAAACTGTTTTTT,CASSAAGTRDEKLFF
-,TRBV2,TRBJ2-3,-,TGTGCCAGCGGGGGGGCCCGCGCCACAGATACGCAGTATTTT,CASGGARATDTQYF
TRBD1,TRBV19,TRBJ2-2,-,TGTGCCAGTAGTGATACCCCCAGGGGGTTAGGCACCGGGGAGCTGTTTTTT,CASSDTPRGLGTGELFF
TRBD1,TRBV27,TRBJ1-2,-,TGTGCCAGCAGTCCATCCCGTCGGGACAGGGAGGCTAGCTATGGCTACACCTTC,CASSPSRRDREASYGYTF
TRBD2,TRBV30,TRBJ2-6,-,TGTGCCTGGAGTGGGGGAGGGTCTGGGGCCAACGTCCTGACTTTC,CAWSGGGSGANVLTF
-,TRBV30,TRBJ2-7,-,TGTGCCTGGAGTGCACGCAGGCCGCTCGCCGAGCAGTACTTC,CAWSARRPLAEQYF
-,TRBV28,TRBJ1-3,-,TGTGCCAGCAGACAGGGCTCTGGAAACACCATATATTTT,CASRQGSGNTIYF
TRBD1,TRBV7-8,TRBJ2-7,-,TGTGCCAGCAGCTTAACAACAGGGGGCGAGCAGTACTTC,CASSLTTGGEQYF
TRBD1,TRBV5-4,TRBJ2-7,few,TGTGCCAGCAGCTTGTGGGACAGGGGCTCCTACGAGCAGTACTTC,CASSLWDRGSYEQYF
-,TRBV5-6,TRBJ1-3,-,TGTGCCAGCAGTCTTCTTAGCACCGGAAACACCATATATTTT,CASSLLSTGNTIYF
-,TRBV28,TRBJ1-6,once,TGTGCCAGCAGTTGGACAGCCAGCTCCTATAATTCACCCCTCCACTTT,CASSWTASSYNSPLHF
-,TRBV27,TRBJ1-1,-,TGTGCCAGCAGTCGTGCGGGGAACACTGAAGCTTTCTTT,CASSRAGNTEAFF
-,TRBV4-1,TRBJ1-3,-,TGCGCCAGCAGACCGACAGTGGCCGGAAACACCATATATTTT,CASRPTVAGNTIYF
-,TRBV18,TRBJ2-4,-,TGTGCCAGCTCACCACCTCGTATGGCTAGCGAGCCCGCCAAAAACATTCAGTACTTC,CASSPPRMASEPAKNIQYF
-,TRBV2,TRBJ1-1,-,TGTGCCAGCAGCAGAGAGAGGGGAGGGGACACTGAAGCTTTCTTT,CASSRERGGDTEAFF
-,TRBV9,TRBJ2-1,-,TGTGCCAGCAGCGTAGGGAACAGTAACAATGAGCAGTTCTTC,CASSVGNSNNEQFF
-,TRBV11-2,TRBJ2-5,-,TGTGCCAGCAGCTTAGCTCCCCACAAGCAAGAGACCCAGTACTTC,CASSLAPHKQETQYF
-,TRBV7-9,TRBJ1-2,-,TGTGCCAGCAGCTTAAGTGGGTGGGGGACAAGAGCCGGCTACACCTTC,CASSLSGWGTRAGYTF
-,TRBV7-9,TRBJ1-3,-,TGTGCCAGCAGCTCCAGGGGAAACACCATATATTTT,CASSSRGNTIYF
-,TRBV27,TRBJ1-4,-,TGTGCCAGCAGTTTACGGGGTACCAAAAAACTGTTTTTT,CASSLRGTKKLFF
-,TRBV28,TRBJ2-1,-,TGTGCCAGCAGTTTAAAGTTCGGGGGGCGAGAATACAATGAGCAGTTCTTC,CASSLKFGGREYNEQFF